The 10 T cell receptor beta chains below all came from one sample that was sequenced in a study of control samples from healthy donors and cancer patients. Sequencing was performed with immunoSEQ multiplex PCR; in TCRdb, only in-frame clones are kept and a portion is missing. The table lists around 120,000 clones, roughly 87% of them singletons. Specimen: blood. All receptors come from a middle-aged man in good health.

The chain joins TRBV5-1 to TRBJ1-2; TRBD1 agrees at 8 bases. The CDR3 has 14 amino acids. Trimming took 4 bases from V and 8 from J; bases not matched to a gene: 10. The germline V gene encodes CDR1 SGHRS and CDR2 YFSETQ. The DNA for the CDR3 is TGCGCCAGCAGCCGATTAGGACAGGGAGAAGGCTACACCTTC. It codes for CASSRLGQGEGYTF.

This clone has a handful of counts. This rearrangement joins TRBV10-1 to TRBJ2-7; D is ambiguous. Germline loops: CDR1 WNHNN, CDR2 SYGVQD (reference sequence). This CDR3 comprises 12 residues. V shed 2 bases and J shed 3 bases, with 5 bases lying between them. The CDR3 DNA reads as TGCGCCAGCAGTGAGGGCTACTACGAGCAGTACTTC. It yields the protein CASSEGYYEQYF.

CDR3 DNA: TGCGCCAGCAGCTTGGAACCGACTAACTATGGCTACACCTTC. Translated, it gives CASSLEPTNYGYTF. The chain employs TRBV5-1 and TRBJ1-2; D is ambiguous. The CDR3 sequence is 14 residues long. Germline loops: CDR1 SGHRS, CDR2 YFSETQ. V dropped 0 bases and J dropped 0 bases, with 6 bases sitting between them.

The chain links TRBV9 to TRBJ1-1, with no clear D. CDR1 and CDR2 (germline): SGDLS, YYNGEE. There are 14 residues in the CDR3. Trimming left V 4 bases short and J 6 bases short, with 16 bases between. Written as DNA, the CDR3 is TGTGCCAGCAGCTCCCCCCGATCGGGCGCTGAAGCTTTCTTT. Amino acid sequence: CASSSPRSGAEAFF.

This clone has a handful of counts. This chain connects TRBV5-1 to TRBJ2-5, with TRBD2 matching over 16 bases. Germline values: CDR1 SGHRS, CDR2 YFSETQ. J gave up 7 bases and V 3 bases, and 12 bases lay outside the gene matches. The CDR3 totals 18 residues. CDR3 DNA sequence: TGCGCCAGCAGCTACGGGACTAGCGGGGGGGCCGGGTTGGCGACCCAGTACTTC. Its translation is CASSYGTSGGAGLATQYF.

The CDR3 is CAWTLTGYGYTF. The DNA for the CDR3 is TGTGCCTGGACCCTGACAGGCTATGGCTACACCTTC. The chain links TRBV30 to TRBJ1-2, with D perhaps TRBD1 (6 bases). Trimming took 4 bases from V and 4 from J, leaving 10 bases between them. Per the germline V gene, CDR1 is GTSNPN and CDR2 is SVGIG (reference sequence). This CDR3 comprises 12 residues. Filled out from reference TRBV30 and TRBJ1-2, the complete variable domain reads SQTIHQWPATLVQPVGSPLSLECTVEGTSNPNLYWYRQAAGRGLQLLFYSVGIGQISSEVPQNLSASRPQDRQFILSSKKLLLSDSGFYLCAWTLTGYGYTFGSGTRLTVV.

This clone came up a few times. This chain joins TRBV4-1 and TRBJ1-1; tentatively, D is TRBD1 (5 bases). V lost 3 bases, J lost 0 bases, and 20 bases lay in between. The CDR3 is made up of 18 amino acids. Looked up from germline, CDR1 is MGHRA and CDR2 is YSYEKL. CDR3 sequence reads: CASSQGVLGRRMNTEAFF. The CDR3 nucleotides read TGCGCCAGCAGCCAGGGGGTACTGGGGCGTAGAATGAACACTGAAGCTTTCTTT.

This rearrangement joins TRBV6-1 to TRBJ2-3; TRBD1 aligns across 8 bases. The V and J ends lost 0 bases and 4 bases, in that order; junction bases with no gene match: 15. The CDR3 consists of 19 residues. Germline loops: CDR1 MNHNS, CDR2 SASEGT. CDR3 loop: CASSEANRFWAQGADTQYF. In nucleotides, the CDR3 is TGTGCCAGCAGTGAAGCGAATAGGTTTTGGGCACAGGGGGCAGATACGCAGTATTTT.

The chain employs TRBV5-6 and TRBJ2-1; D possibly corresponds to TRBD1 (6 bases). There are 15 residues in the CDR3. Germline lookup yields CDR1 SGHDT and CDR2 YYEEEE. Trimming pared 4 bases from V and 7 bases from J, leaving 18 bases between. The CDR3 loop reads CASSQGRNIRNEQFF. CDR3 nucleotide sequence: TGTGCCAGCAGCCAGGGGAGAAATATTAGGAATGAGCAGTTCTTC.

V and J are TRBV12-3 or TRBV12-4 and TRBJ2-7; weak D call: TRBD2 (6 bases). The V and J ends lost 10 bases and 6 bases respectively, with 16 bases between them. The CDR3 spans 12 residues. The CDR3 loop reads CATARGLGEQYF. CDR3 sequence (DNA): TGTGCCACTGCGCGGGGTTTGGGCGAGCAGTACTTC.